The sequence of this TCR beta chain was determined in a study of T-cell reconstitution after alpha-beta-depleted transplantation in children. TCRbeta library construction was performed incorporating unique molecular identifiers. TCRdb called the PCR reads again in MiXCR, with one record for every CDR3 protein. The sample consists of around 22,000 distinct CDR3 sequences, under 13% of them appearing once. This clonotype was seen ten or more times. The junction does not match germline at one end; this may be a read error. This clonotype was sampled from a human donor who donated a stem cell graft to a child with chronic granulomatous disease. The specimen comprised PBMCs from the stem cell graft donor, sampled from the stem cell graft.

In DNA, the CDR3 is TGTGCCAGCAGTCAAGGACTAGCGGGAGATGGAGACCAAGAGACCCAGTACTTC. It yields the protein CASSQGLAGDGDQETQYF. The chain couples TRBV3-1 to TRBJ2-5, with 13 positions matching TRBD2. The CDR3 has 18 residues. Germline CDR1 reads LGHDT; CDR2 reads YNNKEL (reference sequence).